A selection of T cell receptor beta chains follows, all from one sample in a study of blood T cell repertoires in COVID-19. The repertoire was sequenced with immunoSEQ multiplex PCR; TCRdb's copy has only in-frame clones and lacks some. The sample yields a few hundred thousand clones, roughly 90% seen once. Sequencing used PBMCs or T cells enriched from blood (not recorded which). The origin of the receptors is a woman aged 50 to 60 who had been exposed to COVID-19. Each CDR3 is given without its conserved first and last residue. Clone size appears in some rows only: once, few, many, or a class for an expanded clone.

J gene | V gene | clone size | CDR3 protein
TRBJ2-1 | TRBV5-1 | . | ASSLSWGPDNEQF
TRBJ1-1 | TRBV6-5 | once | ASSPRDGGTEAF
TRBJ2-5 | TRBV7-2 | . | ASSSTSGVQETQY
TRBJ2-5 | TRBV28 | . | ASRPRGRETQY
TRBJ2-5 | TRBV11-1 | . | ASSSSLGRAGTQY
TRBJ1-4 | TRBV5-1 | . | ASSAGATNEKLF
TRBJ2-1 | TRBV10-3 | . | AIGGVGQKRNNEQF
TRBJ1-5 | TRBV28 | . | ATRQGALYSNQPQH
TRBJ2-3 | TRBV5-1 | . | ASSVRGGGTDTQY
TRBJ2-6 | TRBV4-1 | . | ASSHTPSSGANVLT
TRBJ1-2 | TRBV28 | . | ASSLFPGQFSLYGYT
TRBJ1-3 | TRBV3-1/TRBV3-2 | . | ASSQDQQRNTIY
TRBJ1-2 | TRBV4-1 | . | ASSQVAGRGLDGYT
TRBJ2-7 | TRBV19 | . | ASSRDSSYEQY
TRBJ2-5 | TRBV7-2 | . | ASSYGGRPGETQY
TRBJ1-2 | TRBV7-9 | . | ASSLGIDRRYGYT
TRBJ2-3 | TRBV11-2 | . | ASSLGASGGPMNTDTQY
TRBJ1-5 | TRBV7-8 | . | ASSFGTGQFEQPQH
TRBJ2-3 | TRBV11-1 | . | ASSARDRGFSDTQY
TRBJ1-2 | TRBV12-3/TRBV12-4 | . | ASSLSQAGA
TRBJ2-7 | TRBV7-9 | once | ASSSSGGAREQY
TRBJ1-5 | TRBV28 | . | ASSLDRGGNQPQH
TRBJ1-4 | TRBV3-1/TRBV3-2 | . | ASSSFGGGNEKLF
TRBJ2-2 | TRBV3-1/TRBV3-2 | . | ASSQVRGMNTGELF
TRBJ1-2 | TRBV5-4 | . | ASSLADSKLGGYT
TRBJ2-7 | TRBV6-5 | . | ASRGTGQLVWEQY
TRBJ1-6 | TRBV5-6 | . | ASTETNSPLH
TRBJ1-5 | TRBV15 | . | ATSKGTANSNQPQH
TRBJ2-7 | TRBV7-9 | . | ASSSGQEPYEQY
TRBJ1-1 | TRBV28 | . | ASSSPGQRTEAF
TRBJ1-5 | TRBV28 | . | ASSFSLYNQPQH
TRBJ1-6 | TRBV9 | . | ASSAEDRYSPLH
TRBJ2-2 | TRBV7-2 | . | ASSSLQGASGELF
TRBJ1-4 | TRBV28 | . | ASRPAPGQGDNEKLF
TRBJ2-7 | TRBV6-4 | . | ASSRDRGSYEQY
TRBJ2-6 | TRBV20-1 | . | SASKQGSSGANVLT
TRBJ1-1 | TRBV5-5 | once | ASSFFASGGTEAF
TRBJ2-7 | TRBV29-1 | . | SATGTVSYEQY
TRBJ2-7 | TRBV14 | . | ASSRVAGGEQY
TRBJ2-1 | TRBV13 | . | ASSWRGGRDEQF
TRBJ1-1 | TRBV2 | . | ASSDRGTGVGAF
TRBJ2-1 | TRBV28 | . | ASSFYSYNEQF
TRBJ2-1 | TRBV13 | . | ASSLRLAGSRSYNEQF
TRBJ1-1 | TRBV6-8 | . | ASMMRPNTEAF
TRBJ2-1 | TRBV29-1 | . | SVRGQGHYNEQF